This T cell receptor beta chain stems from a study of CD4 T cells in relation to SARS-CoV-2 and coronaviruses. General study results and limits: SARS-CoV-2-driven expansion was significantly weaker in crossreactive than monoreactive clones. About 65% of donors had memory CD4+ clonotypes crossrecognizing SARS-CoV-2 and common cold coronavirus spike.

Generated by immunoSEQ multiplex PCR, the TCRdb table keeps only in-frame clones and is missing some. The sample includes 30,000 to 45,000 clones, more than 75% of them seen just once. About this clone itself: What it binds is unknown.

Per germline, CDR1 SGHTA and CDR2 FQGNSA. V dropped 6 bases and J dropped 5 bases, with 20 bases sitting between them. The CDR3 runs to 16 residues. Sequenced material: memory CD4+ T cells from PBMCs. The V call is TRBV7-2, the J call TRBJ1-5; D gene ambiguous. The receptor's source is an adult with COVID-19. This chain's CDR3 is CASSPGRGRKDQPQHF. In DNA, the CDR3 is TGTGCCAGCAGTCCAGGACGGGGAAGAAAGGATCAGCCCCAGCATTTT.